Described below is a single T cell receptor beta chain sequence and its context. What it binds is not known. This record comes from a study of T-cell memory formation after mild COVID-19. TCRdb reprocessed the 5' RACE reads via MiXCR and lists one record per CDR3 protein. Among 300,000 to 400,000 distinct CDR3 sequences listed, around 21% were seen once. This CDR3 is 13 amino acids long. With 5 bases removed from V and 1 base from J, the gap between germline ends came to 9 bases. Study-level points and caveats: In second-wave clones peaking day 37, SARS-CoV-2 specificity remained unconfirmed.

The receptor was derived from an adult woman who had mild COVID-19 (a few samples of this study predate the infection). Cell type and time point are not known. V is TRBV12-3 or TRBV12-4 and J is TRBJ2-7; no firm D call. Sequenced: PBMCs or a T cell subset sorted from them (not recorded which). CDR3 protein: CASSTVGSYEQYF. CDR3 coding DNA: TGTGCCAGCAGTACCGTGGGATCCTACGAGCAGTACTTC.